This paragraph reports one TCR beta chain. This specimen belongs to a study of cytomegalovirus exposure and HLA in healthy donors. PCR used 60 Vbeta primers and 13 Jbeta primers. Using immunoSEQ multiplex PCR, the repertoire was profiled, and TCRdb retains in-frame clones only, with some absent. Here the sample spans over 130,000 clones, about 80% being singletons. The sample comprised PBMCs. The TCR comes from a man aged 35 to 55 in good health and CMV-seronegative.

The CDR3 nucleotides are TGTGCCAGCAGCCCCAGGGTGGAGAATCAGCCCCAGCATTTT. Translation gives CASSPRVENQPQHF. The rearrangement links TRBV6-6 to TRBJ1-5; TRBD1 might be the D (5 bases). The CDR3 runs to 14 residues. The V gene's germline CDR1 is MNHNY and CDR2 SVGAGI (reference sequence). Between the trimmed V and J ends, which lost 6 bases and 4 bases, there was a span of 13 bases.